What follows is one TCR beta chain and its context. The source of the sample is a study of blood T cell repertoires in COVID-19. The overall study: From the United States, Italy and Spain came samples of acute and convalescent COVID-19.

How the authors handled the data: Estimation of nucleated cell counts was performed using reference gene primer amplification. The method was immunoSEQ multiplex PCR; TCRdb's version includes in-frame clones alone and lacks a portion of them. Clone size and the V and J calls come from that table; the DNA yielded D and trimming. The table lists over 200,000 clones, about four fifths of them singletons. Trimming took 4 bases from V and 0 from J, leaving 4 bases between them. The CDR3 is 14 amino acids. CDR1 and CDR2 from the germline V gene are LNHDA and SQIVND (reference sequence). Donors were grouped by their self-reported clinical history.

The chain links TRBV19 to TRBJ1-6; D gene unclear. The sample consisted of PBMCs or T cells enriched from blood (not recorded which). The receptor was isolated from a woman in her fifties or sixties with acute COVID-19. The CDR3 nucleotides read TGTGCCAGTAGTACCAGCTCCTATAATTCACCCCTCCACTTT. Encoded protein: CASSTSSYNSPLHF.